Below are 30 T cell receptor beta chains sequenced from a single sample in a study of T cells in Graves' hyperthyroidism and ophthalmopathy. What was amplified from RNA transcripts were TCR beta CDR3 regions. The study used the HTBI primer set for a first-round RT-PCR of the TCR CDR3. TCRdb re-analysed the multiplex PCR reads in MiXCR, keeping a single row per CDR3 protein. The sample has roughly 420,000 distinct CDR3 sequences, 15% to 17% seen once. The sequencing input was blood. The receptors stem from a woman aged 18 to 35 with Graves' hyperthyroidism.

The sample holds many counts of this clonotype. The V and J genes are TRBV5-1 and TRBJ2-7, with 10 bases aligning to TRBD2. The V segment lost 2 bases and the J segment 3 bases; nucleotides outside the gene matches: 2. The CDR3 is 14 amino acids. CDR1 and CDR2 (germline): SGHRS, YFSETQ. This CDR3 reads CASSLGLAVYEQYF. The CDR3 DNA sequence: TGCGCCAGCAGCTTAGGACTAGCGGTCTACGAGCAGTACTTC. Complete variable domain (other parts from reference TRBV5-1 and TRBJ2-7): KAGVTQTPRYLIKTRGQQVTLSCSPISGHRSVSWYQQTPGQGLQFLFEYFSETQRNKGNFPGRFSGRQFSNSRSEMNVSTLELGDSALYLCASSLGLAVYEQYFGPGTRLTVT.

This clonotype has ten or more counts. The chain combines TRBV7-9 with TRBJ2-7; either TRBD1 or TRBD2 may supply D (6 bases each). V was trimmed by 5 bases and J by 2 bases, leaving 10 bases between them. This CDR3 is built from 13 residues. Germline CDR1 SEHNR, CDR2 FQNEAQ (reference sequence). The CDR3 region has the DNA TGTGCCAGCAGCCCCGGGGGCCCCTACGAGCAGTACTTC. The encoded protein is CASSPGGPYEQYF.

This clonotype was found many times. The rearrangement links TRBV11-2 to TRBJ2-1; 7 bases align to TRBD2. Germline CDR1 is SGHAT and CDR2 is FQNNGV. The CDR3 has 14 residues. The J segment lost 7 bases and the V segment lost 7 bases, leaving 10 bases of the junction unmatched. CDR3 sequence (DNA): TGTGCCAGCATGAGTGCTAGCGGAAAAAATGAGCAGTTCTTC. Amino acid sequence: CASMSASGKNEQFF.

This clonotype appeared many times. The chain is built from TRBV6-6 and TRBJ2-1, with TRBD2 matching over 7 bases. Trimming took 0 bases from V and 4 from J; bases not matched to a gene: 9. This CDR3 has 17 residues. The germline V gene has CDR1 MNHNY and CDR2 SVGAGI (reference sequence). The DNA for the CDR3 is TGTGCCAGCAGTTACTCGAGGCGGGAGAGGAGTTACAATGAGCAGTTCTTC. It is translated as CASSYSRRERSYNEQFF.

This clonotype has ten or more counts. The V call is TRBV5-1, the J call TRBJ2-1, with D unclear. The V and J ends lost 1 base and 0 bases respectively, with 8 bases between them. The CDR3 covers 15 residues. Germline V gene lookup returns CDR1 SGHRS and CDR2 YFSETQ. The chain's CDR3 is CASSLMWGSYNEQFF. CDR3 nucleotide sequence: TGCGCCAGCAGCTTGATGTGGGGCTCCTACAATGAGCAGTTCTTC.

The chain couples TRBV30 to TRBJ2-1; 7 bases line up with TRBD2. The CDR3 totals 17 residues. Germline V gene data show CDR1 as GTSNPN and CDR2 as SVGIG (reference sequence). J lost 2 bases, V lost 2 bases, and 12 bases had no gene match. The DNA for the CDR3 is TGTGCCTGGAGTCCTCACCGGGACTACAAAACCTACAATGAGCAGTTCTTC. Its protein is CAWSPHRDYKTYNEQFF.

The chain joins TRBV12-3 or TRBV12-4 to TRBJ2-5; D is uncertain. The CDR3 runs 15 residues. The V and J ends lost 0 bases and 3 bases respectively, with 11 bases between them. CDR3 nucleotide sequence: TGTGCCAGCAGTTTAGCAAGGTTGGCGAAAGAGACCCAGTACTTC. Protein sequence: CASSLARLAKETQYF.

Here the CDR3 DNA reads TGCGCCAGCAGCGCGGGACCGACGTATGGCTACACCTTC. Amino acid sequence: CASSAGPTYGYTF. V is TRBV4-1 and J is TRBJ1-2; tentative D call: TRBD1 (5 bases). Trimming removed 5 bases at V and 5 bases at J, with 12 bases between. The V gene's germline CDR1 is MGHRA and CDR2 YSYEKL. The CDR3 is 13 residues long.

This clonotype was detected ten times or more. This sequence joins TRBV30 and TRBJ1-1; the D gene is possibly TRBD1 (5 bases). The CDR3 loop spans 16 amino acids. V lost 3 bases and J 5 bases, leaving 22 bases between the germline ends. Germline V gene data show CDR1 as GTSNPN and CDR2 as SVGIG (reference sequence). The CDR3 sequence: CAWRPKAGNLGTEAFF. CDR3 nucleotide sequence: TGTGCCTGGAGGCCAAAGGCAGGGAACCTGGGGACTGAAGCTTTCTTT.

The genes are TRBV6-2 or TRBV6-3 and TRBJ2-5, with D maybe TRBD1 (5 bases). Trimming removed 0 bases at V and 5 bases at J, with 13 bases between. This CDR3 has 15 amino acids. Germline-derived CDR1 and CDR2 are MNHEY and SVGEGT. DNA for the CDR3: TGTGCCAGCAGTTACTCGCTCCAGGGAATGGAGACCCAGTACTTC. This sequence encodes CASSYSLQGMETQYF.

This clonotype came up many times. This chain connects TRBV5-1 to TRBJ1-1; D unresolved. Deletions cut 4 bases from V and 0 bases from J, with 19 bases between. The germline CDR1 and CDR2 sequences are SGHRS and YFSETQ. The CDR3 has 17 residues. The CDR3 region is CASSLDRVWELNTEAFF. DNA for the CDR3: TGCGCCAGCAGCCTCGACCGGGTTTGGGAGTTGAACACTGAAGCTTTCTTT.

V usage is TRBV9 and J usage is TRBJ2-3; D is tentatively TRBD1 or TRBD2 (6 bases each). Trimming pared 4 bases from V and 0 bases from J, leaving 15 bases between. CDR3 size: 16 residues. Germline CDR1 SGDLS, CDR2 YYNGEE. The CDR3 bases are TGTGCCAGCAGCCCTCATGGGGGGCGCAGCACAGATACGCAGTATTTT. Amino acids: CASSPHGGRSTDTQYF.

This clonotype was seen at least ten times. The chain recombines TRBV3-1 with TRBJ2-7; 8 positions match TRBD2. V lost 1 base, J lost 6 bases, and 2 bases stayed unmatched. CDR3 size: 13 residues. Germline V CDR1 and CDR2: LGHDT, YNNKEL (reference sequence). Here the CDR3 reads CASSQGGTSEQYF. In DNA form, the CDR3 reads TGTGCCAGCAGCCAAGGAGGGACTAGCGAGCAGTACTTC.

This rearrangement joins TRBV7-3 to TRBJ2-2; 10 nucleotides line up with TRBD1. The germline CDR1 and CDR2 sequences are SGHTA and FQGTGA. The junction had 5 bases not matched to a gene; V was cut back by 4 bases and J by 3 bases. This CDR3 spans 16 amino acids. The CDR3 spells CASSSGTGAHTGELFF. The CDR3 DNA follows: TGTGCCAGCAGCTCGGGGACAGGGGCCCACACCGGGGAGCTGTTTTTT.

There are many counts of this clonotype. The V and J genes are TRBV20-1 and TRBJ2-7, with TRBD2 identical over 8 bases. V lost 3 bases to trimming and J lost 0 bases; unmatched junction nucleotides: 7. The CDR3 is 15 residues long. The germline V gene has CDR1 DFQATT and CDR2 SNEGSKA (reference sequence). CDR3 residues: CSARGGGPDSYEQYF. In nucleotides, the CDR3 is TGCAGTGCTAGGGGCGGGGGGCCAGACTCCTACGAGCAGTACTTC.

This clonotype has a count of ten or more. The genes are TRBV18 and TRBJ1-4; weak D call: TRBD1 (5 bases). Germline loops: CDR1 KGHSH, CDR2 LQKENI. V was shortened by 3 bases and J by 4 bases, with 9 bases between the two germline ends. The CDR3 consists of 14 residues. The CDR3 loop reads CASSPTANNEKLFF. In DNA form, the CDR3 reads TGTGCCAGCTCACCGACAGCGAATAATGAAAAACTGTTTTTT.

The chain recombines TRBV4-1 with TRBJ2-7; D may be TRBD1 or TRBD2 (5 bases each). The CDR3 totals 13 residues. CDR1 is MGHRA, CDR2 YSYEKL, per germline. V lost 4 bases, J lost 3 bases, and 10 bases lay in between. The CDR3 region is CASSLGTLYEQYF. In DNA, the CDR3 is TGCGCCAGCAGCCTAGGGACCCTCTACGAGCAGTACTTC.

This clonotype was counted ten times or more. The V and J genes are TRBV20-1 and TRBJ2-3, with 16 bases that match TRBD2. After removal of 3 bases from V and 4 bases from J, the junction contained 7 bases not matched to a gene. Germline assignment: CDR1 DFQATT and CDR2 SNEGSKA (reference sequence). CDR3 size: 17 residues. The CDR3 bases are TGCAGTGCTAGTCACCCGGGACTAGCGGGAGGGTCAGATACGCAGTATTTT. It specifies CSASHPGLAGGSDTQYF.

This clonotype was counted many times. V is TRBV4-1 and J is TRBJ2-7; 8 nucleotides align to TRBD2. The CDR3 runs to 16 residues. Trimming at V came to 1 base and at J to 3 bases, leaving 8 bases not matched to a gene. Germline V gene sequence: CDR1 MGHRA, CDR2 YSYEKL. The CDR3 loop is CASSQGSGRVLYEQYF. CDR3 DNA: TGCGCCAGCAGCCAAGGGAGCGGGAGAGTTCTCTACGAGCAGTACTTC.

At least ten counts were recorded for this clonotype. The chain recombines TRBV10-3 with TRBJ2-3; 7 nucleotides agree with TRBD1. CDR1 and CDR2 (germline): ENHRY, SYGVKD. After removal of 0 bases from V and 2 bases from J, the junction contained 5 bases not matched to a gene. CDR3 size: 16 residues. CDR3 residues: CAISESNRGHTDTQYF. The CDR3, as DNA: TGTGCCATCAGTGAGTCGAACAGGGGACACACAGATACGCAGTATTTT.

The table lists this clonotype with many counts. The rearrangement uses TRBV5-4 and TRBJ2-3, with a weak D call TRBD2 (5 bases). With 7 bases removed from V and 1 base from J, the gap between germline ends came to 13 bases. In germline, CDR1 is SGHNT, CDR2 YYREEE (reference sequence). The CDR3 totals 14 residues. CDR3 loop: CASGSALGTDTQYF. The CDR3 DNA reads TGTGCCAGCGGTAGCGCCCTGGGCACAGATACGCAGTATTTT.

The sample holds many counts of this clonotype. This chain uses TRBV6-6 with TRBJ2-1, with D unresolved. V was cut by 2 bases and J by 8 bases, with 4 bases left in between. Germline V gives CDR1 MNHNY, CDR2 SVGAGI (reference sequence). CDR3 length: 11 amino acids. The CDR3, as DNA: TGTGCCAGCAGTTACAGCTATGAGCAGTTCTTC. This encodes CASSYSYEQFF.

This clonotype appeared many times. The V call is TRBV3-1, the J call TRBJ2-5; TRBD1 is a possible D gene (6 bases). This CDR3 comprises 18 residues. V lost 4 bases and J 2 bases, leaving 23 bases between the germline ends. Germline CDR1 reads LGHDT; CDR2 reads YNNKEL (reference sequence). The CDR3 is CASSLFHGIYRAQETQYF. CDR3 bases: TGTGCCAGCAGCCTTTTTCATGGCATTTACAGGGCTCAAGAGACCCAGTACTTC.

This clonotype was observed at least ten times. The rearrangement uses TRBV19 and TRBJ1-5; no definite D call. Germline values: CDR1 LNHDA, CDR2 SQIVND (reference sequence). V was trimmed by 5 bases and J by 4 bases, leaving 9 bases between them. The length of the CDR3 is 13 residues. The chain's CDR3 is CASSPTPNQPQHF. The CDR3 nucleotides read TGTGCCAGTAGTCCGACACCGAATCAGCCCCAGCATTTT.

This clonotype was detected many times. The rearrangement uses TRBV6-1 and TRBJ2-3; the D gene is possibly TRBD2 (7 bases). The CDR3 runs 15 residues. Germline V gives CDR1 MNHNS, CDR2 SASEGT. The V and J ends lost 6 bases and 2 bases respectively, with 15 bases between them. CDR3 bases: TGTGCCAGCAGCAGGGGAGGGCGTTCCACAGATACGCAGTATTTT. It specifies CASSRGGRSTDTQYF.

The chain joins TRBV27 to TRBJ1-2, with TRBD1 identical over 9 bases. The ends lost 1 base at V and 8 bases at J; junction bases unmatched: 8. The CDR3 covers 15 residues. Germline assignment: CDR1 MNHEY and CDR2 SMNVEV (reference sequence). This chain's CDR3 is CASSLYRTGAGGYTF. The CDR3 DNA is TGTGCCAGCAGTTTATACAGGACAGGGGCGGGGGGCTACACCTTC.

This clonotype was counted at least ten times. The V gene is TRBV30, the J gene TRBJ2-7; TRBD1 agrees at 8 bases. V gave up 5 bases and J gave up 6 bases; unmatched junction bases: 9. Germline V gene data show CDR1 as GTSNPN and CDR2 as SVGIG (reference sequence). This CDR3 is 13 amino acids long. This CDR3 is CAWGSQGAGEQYF. Here the CDR3 DNA reads TGTGCCTGGGGTTCCCAGGGGGCAGGCGAGCAGTACTTC.

The chain carries TRBV3-1 and TRBJ1-3; possible D gene TRBD1, 5 bases. The CDR3 is made up of 15 amino acids. Germline V gives CDR1 LGHDT, CDR2 YNNKEL (reference sequence). Trimming pared 3 bases from V and 0 bases from J, leaving 9 bases between. CDR3 sequence reads: CASSHGTASGNTIYF. The CDR3 nucleotides read TGTGCCAGCAGCCATGGGACGGCCTCTGGAAACACCATATATTTT.

The sample holds many counts of this clonotype. The rearrangement joins TRBV28 to TRBJ2-7, with 7 bases aligning to TRBD1. Germline values: CDR1 MDHEN, CDR2 SYDVKM. The CDR3 length is 16 residues. With V trimmed by 4 bases and J by 4 bases, 13 bases remained unmatched. CDR3 DNA: TGTGCCAGCAGTTCGCCCCTGACAGGGCTCGGGTACGAGCAGTACTTC. It specifies CASSSPLTGLGYEQYF. The complete variable domain, with remaining parts taken from reference TRBV28 and TRBJ2-7, reads DVKVTQSSRYLVKRTGEKVFLECVQDMDHENMFWYRQDPGLGLRLIYFSYDVKMKEKGDIPEGYSVSREKKERFSLILESASTNQTSMYLCASSSPLTGLGYEQYFGPGTRLTVT.

This clonotype was counted ten times or more. The V and J genes are TRBV12-3 or TRBV12-4 and TRBJ1-5; TRBD1 might be the D (5 bases). Trimming stripped 1 base from V and 7 bases from J, with 17 bases between. This CDR3 spans 16 amino acids. For the CDR3, the DNA is TGTGCCAGCAGTTTAGGTGGGGCGGTGACATCCCAGCCCCAGCATTTT. This sequence encodes CASSLGGAVTSQPQHF.